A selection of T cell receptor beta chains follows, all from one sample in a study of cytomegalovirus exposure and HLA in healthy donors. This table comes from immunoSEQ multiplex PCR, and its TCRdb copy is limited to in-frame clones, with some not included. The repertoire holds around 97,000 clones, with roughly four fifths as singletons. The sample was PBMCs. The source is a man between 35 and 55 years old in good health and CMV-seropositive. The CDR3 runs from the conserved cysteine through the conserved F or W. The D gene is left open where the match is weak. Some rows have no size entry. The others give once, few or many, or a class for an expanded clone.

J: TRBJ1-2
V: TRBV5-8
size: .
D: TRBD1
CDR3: CASSSQYPPPQGPTYGYTF
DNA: TGTGCCAGCAGCTCCCAATACCCCCCCCCACAGGGGCCCACCTATGGCTACACCTTC

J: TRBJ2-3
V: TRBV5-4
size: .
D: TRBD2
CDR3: CASSPGLAGVSDTQYF
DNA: TGTGCCAGCAGTCCGGGACTAGCGGGGGTATCAGATACGCAGTATTTT

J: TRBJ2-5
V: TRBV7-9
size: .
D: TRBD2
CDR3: CASSVKRREQGETQYF
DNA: TGTGCCAGCAGCGTAAAACGGCGGGAGCAGGGAGAGACCCAGTACTTC

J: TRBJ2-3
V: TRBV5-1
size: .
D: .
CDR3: CASSSAPGDTQYF
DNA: TGCGCCAGCAGCTCAGCCCCAGGGGATACGCAGTATTTT

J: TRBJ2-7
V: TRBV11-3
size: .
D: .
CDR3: CASSLTKGYEQYF
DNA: TGTGCCAGCAGCCTGACGAAGGGGTACGAGCAGTACTTC

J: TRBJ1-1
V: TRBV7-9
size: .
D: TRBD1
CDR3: CASTTWGGDRGPADTEAFF
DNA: TGTGCCAGCACCACCTGGGGGGGGGACAGGGGGCCCGCGGACACTGAAGCTTTCTTT

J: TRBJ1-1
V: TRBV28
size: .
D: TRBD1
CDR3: CASSHLQGAWGEAFF
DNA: TGTGCCAGCAGTCACCTCCAGGGGGCTTGGGGCGAAGCTTTCTTT

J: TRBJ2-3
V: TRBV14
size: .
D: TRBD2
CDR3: CASSPWGPSGRSDTQYF
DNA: TGTGCCAGCAGCCCCTGGGGCCCTAGCGGGAGGTCAGATACGCAGTATTTT

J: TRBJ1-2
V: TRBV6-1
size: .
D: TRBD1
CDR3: CASSGRTGARNGYTF
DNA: TGTGCCAGCAGTGGTCGGACAGGGGCGAGGAATGGCTACACCTTC

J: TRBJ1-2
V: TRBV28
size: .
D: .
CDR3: CASSGRGYGGYTF
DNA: TGTGCCAGCAGTGGCCGGGGTTACGGGGGCTACACCTTC

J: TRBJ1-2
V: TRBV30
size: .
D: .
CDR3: CAWSVRGLGTFF
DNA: TGTGCCTGGAGTGTACGAGGGCTCGGTACATTCTTC

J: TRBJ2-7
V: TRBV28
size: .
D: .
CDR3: CASSSPGYVYEQYF
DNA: TGTGCCAGCAGTTCCCCGGGGTACGTGTACGAGCAGTACTTC

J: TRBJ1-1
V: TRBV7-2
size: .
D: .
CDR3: CASSLGRGKGEAFF
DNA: TGTGCCAGCAGCTTAGGCCGGGGAAAGGGTGAAGCTTTCTTT

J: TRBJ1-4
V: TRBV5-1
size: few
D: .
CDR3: CASSLYTTNEKLFF
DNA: TGCGCCAGCAGCTTGTACACAACTAATGAAAAACTGTTTTTT

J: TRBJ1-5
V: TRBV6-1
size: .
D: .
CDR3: CASSEGLTSGHNQPQHF
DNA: TGTGCCAGCAGTGAAGGCCTAACTTCGGGACACAATCAGCCCCAGCATTTT

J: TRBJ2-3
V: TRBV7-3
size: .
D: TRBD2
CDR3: CASSYQRGSDTQYF
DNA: TGTGCCAGCAGCTACCAGCGGGGGTCAGATACGCAGTATTTT

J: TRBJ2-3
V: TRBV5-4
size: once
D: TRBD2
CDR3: CASSLEASGSGTDTQYF
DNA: TGTGCCAGCAGCTTGGAGGCTAGCGGGAGTGGGACAGATACGCAGTATTTT

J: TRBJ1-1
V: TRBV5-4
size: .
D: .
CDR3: CASSVTWGAMNTEAFF
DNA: TGTGCCAGCAGCGTAACATGGGGCGCAATGAACACTGAAGCTTTCTTT

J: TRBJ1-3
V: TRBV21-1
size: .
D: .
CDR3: CAIETGTPGNTIYF
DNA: TGTGCCATCGAAACCGGGACACCTGGAAACACCATATATTTT

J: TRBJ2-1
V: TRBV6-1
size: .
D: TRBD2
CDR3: CASSETGTSGFNEQFF
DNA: TGTGCCAGCAGTGAGACCGGGACTAGCGGATTCAATGAGCAGTTCTTC

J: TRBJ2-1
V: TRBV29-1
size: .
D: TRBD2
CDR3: CSVVPVPPSGSYNEQFF
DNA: TGCAGCGTTGTCCCGGTCCCCCCTAGCGGCTCCTACAATGAGCAGTTCTTC

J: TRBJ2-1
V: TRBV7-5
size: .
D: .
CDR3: CVRSLRVHYNEQFF
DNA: TGTGTCAGAAGCCTACGGGTCCATTACAATGAGCAGTTCTTC

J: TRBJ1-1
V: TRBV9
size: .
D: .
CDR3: CASSVDTNTEAFF
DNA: TGTGCCAGCAGCGTAGACACGAACACTGAAGCTTTCTTT

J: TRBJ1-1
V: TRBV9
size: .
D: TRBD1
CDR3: CASSVGQGNANTEAFF
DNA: TGTGCCAGCAGCGTAGGACAGGGGAACGCGAACACTGAAGCTTTCTTT

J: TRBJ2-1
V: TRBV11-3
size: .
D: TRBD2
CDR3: CATRGEQENEQFF
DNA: TGTGCTACTCGGGGGGAACAAGAGAATGAGCAGTTCTTC

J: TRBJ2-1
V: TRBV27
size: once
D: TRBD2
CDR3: CASSLGTSGRNEQFF
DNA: TGTGCCAGCAGTTTAGGGACTAGCGGGAGAAATGAGCAGTTCTTC

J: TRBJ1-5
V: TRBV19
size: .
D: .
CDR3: CASSISSGPNNQPQHF
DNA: TGTGCCAGTAGTATTTCTTCAGGGCCTAACAATCAGCCCCAGCATTTT

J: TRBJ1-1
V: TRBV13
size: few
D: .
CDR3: CASSPFLRTEAFF
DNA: TGTGCCAGCAGCCCGTTCTTGAGGACTGAAGCTTTCTTT

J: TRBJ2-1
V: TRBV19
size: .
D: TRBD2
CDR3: CASSTRRLAGDGSIPSSYNEQFF
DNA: TGTGCCAGTAGTACTCGCAGACTAGCGGGAGATGGGTCGATTCCTAGCTCCTACAATGAGCAGTTCTTC

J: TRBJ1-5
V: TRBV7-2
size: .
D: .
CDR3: CASSFGQGYWPQHF
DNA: TGTGCCAGCAGCTTTGGGCAGGGGTATTGGCCCCAGCATTTT

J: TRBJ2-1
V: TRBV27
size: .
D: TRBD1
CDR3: CASSNRDRGYNEQFF
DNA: TGTGCCAGCAGCAACCGGGACAGGGGATACAATGAGCAGTTCTTC

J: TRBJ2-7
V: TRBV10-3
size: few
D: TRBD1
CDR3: CAIRGGQGGYEQYF
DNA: TGTGCCATCCGAGGGGGACAGGGGGGTTACGAGCAGTACTTC

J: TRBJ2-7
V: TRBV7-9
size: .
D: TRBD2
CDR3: CASRLPGLAGSEQYF
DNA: TGTGCCAGCAGGCTTCCGGGACTAGCGGGATCCGAGCAGTACTTC

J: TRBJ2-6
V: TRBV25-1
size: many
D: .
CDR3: CASSSPAGYGANVLTF
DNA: TGTGCCAGCAGTAGCCCCGCGGGGTACGGGGCCAACGTCCTGACTTTC

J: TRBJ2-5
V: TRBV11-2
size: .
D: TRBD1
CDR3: CASSSLTGGETQYF
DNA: TGTGCCAGCAGCTCTTTAACAGGGGGAGAGACCCAGTACTTC

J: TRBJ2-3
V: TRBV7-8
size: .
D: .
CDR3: CASSLEGAGDTQYF
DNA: TGTGCCAGCAGCTTAGAAGGGGCCGGGGATACGCAGTATTTT

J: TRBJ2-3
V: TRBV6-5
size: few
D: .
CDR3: CASSLPGSTDTQYF
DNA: TGTGCCAGCTCCTTGCCGGGGTCGACAGATACGCAGTATTTT

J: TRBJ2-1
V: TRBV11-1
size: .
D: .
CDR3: CASSLGTFYSYNEQFF
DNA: TGTGCCAGCAGCTTAGGGACTTTTTACTCCTACAATGAGCAGTTCTTC

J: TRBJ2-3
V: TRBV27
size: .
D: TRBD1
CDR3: CASRGQGAGTQYF
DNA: TGTGCCAGCAGGGGACAGGGGGCAGGTACGCAGTATTTT

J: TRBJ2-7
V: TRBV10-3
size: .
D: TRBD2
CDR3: CATAAEGGLNEQYF
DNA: TGTGCCACGGCCGCGGAGGGAGGGTTAAACGAGCAGTACTTC

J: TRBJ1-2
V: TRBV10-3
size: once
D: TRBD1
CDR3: CAITKTGDGSDEGYTF
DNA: TGTGCCATCACTAAAACAGGGGACGGTAGTGACGAGGGCTACACCTTC

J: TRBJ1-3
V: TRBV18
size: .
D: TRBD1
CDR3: CASSPGQGHGNTIYF
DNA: TGTGCCAGCTCACCAGGACAGGGCCATGGAAACACCATATATTTT

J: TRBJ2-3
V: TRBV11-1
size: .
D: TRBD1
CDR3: CASSLMDREADTQYF
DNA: TGTGCCAGCAGCTTAATGGACAGGGAGGCAGATACGCAGTATTTT

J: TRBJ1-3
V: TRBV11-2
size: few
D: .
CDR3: CASSLGEFAGNTIYF
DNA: TGTGCCAGCAGCTTAGGGGAGTTTGCTGGAAACACCATATATTTT

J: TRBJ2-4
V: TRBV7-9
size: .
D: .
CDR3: CASSKEGVAKNIQYF
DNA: TGTGCCAGCTCTAAAGAGGGTGTCGCCAAAAACATTCAGTACTTC

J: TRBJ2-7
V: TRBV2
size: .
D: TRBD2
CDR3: CASSFGGNEQYF
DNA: TGTGCCAGCAGTTTCGGGGGGAACGAGCAGTACTTC

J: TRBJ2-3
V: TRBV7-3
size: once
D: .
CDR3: CASSFGSGGGTDTQYF
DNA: TGTGCCAGCAGCTTTGGGTCTGGCGGGGGCACAGATACGCAGTATTTT

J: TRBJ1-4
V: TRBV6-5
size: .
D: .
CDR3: CASSQQVSTNEKLFF
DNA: TGTGCCAGCAGTCAACAGGTTTCAACTAATGAAAAACTGTTTTTT

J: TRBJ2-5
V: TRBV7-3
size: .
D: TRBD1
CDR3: CASSRTGDRGQTQYF
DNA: TGTGCCAGCAGCCGCACGGGGGACAGGGGACAGACCCAGTACTTC

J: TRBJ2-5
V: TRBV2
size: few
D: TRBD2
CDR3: CANNRGGWEETQYF
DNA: TGTGCCAACAATCGGGGGGGCTGGGAAGAGACCCAGTACTTC

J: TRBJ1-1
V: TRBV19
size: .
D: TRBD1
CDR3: CASSTRQGLNTEAFF
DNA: TGTGCCAGTAGTACCCGACAGGGTTTGAACACTGAAGCTTTCTTT

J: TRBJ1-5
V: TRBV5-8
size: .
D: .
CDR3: CASSHSNVNQPQHF
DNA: TGTGCCAGCAGCCATAGCAACGTCAATCAGCCCCAGCATTTT

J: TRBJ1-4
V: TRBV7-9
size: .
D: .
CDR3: CASSSGTFEKEKLFF
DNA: TGTGCCAGCAGCAGCGGGACCTTCGAAAAGGAAAAACTGTTTTTT

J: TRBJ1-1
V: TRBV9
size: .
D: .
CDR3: CASSVSWTANTEAFF
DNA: TGTGCCAGCAGCGTCAGCTGGACAGCGAACACTGAAGCTTTCTTT